Each of the 21 T cell receptor beta chains below was sequenced from the same sample in a study of T cell responses to AZD1222 COVID-19 vaccine. The repertoire was sequenced with immunoSEQ multiplex PCR; TCRdb's copy has only in-frame clones and lacks some. Of approximately 100,000 clones in the sample, about nine tenths were seen once. The material was peripheral blood, obtained 28 days after the second dose of the MenACWY control vaccine. The receptors come from an adult who received the MenACWY meningococcal vaccine as a control.

The J gene is TRBJ1-2, the V gene TRBV9; the match to TRBD1 covers 7 bases. The CDR3 length is 16 residues. Germline V gives CDR1 SGDLS, CDR2 YYNGEE. Trimming cost V 5 bases and J 2 bases; bases outside gene matches: 12. The CDR3 DNA sequence: TGTGCCAGCAGGGGCGACTCGGGACAGCAAAACTATGGCTACACCTTC. This gives the protein CASRGDSGQQNYGYTF.

The count of this clone is one. The J gene is TRBJ2-1, the V gene TRBV11-1; 7 bases map to TRBD2. J lost 6 bases, V lost 1 base, and 3 bases had no gene match. Germline V gene sequence: CDR1 SGHAT, CDR2 FQDESV (reference sequence). This CDR3 contains 14 residues. CDR3 loop: CASSLGRTSNEQFF. Here the CDR3 DNA reads TGTGCCAGCAGCTTAGGGCGGACTAGCAATGAGCAGTTCTTC. The entire variable domain, with the rest obtained from reference TRBV11-1 and TRBJ2-1, is as follows: EAEVAQSPRYKITEKSQAVAFWCDPISGHATLYWYRQILGQGPELLVQFQDESVVDDSQLPKDRFSAERLKGVDSTLKIQPAELGDSAMYLCASSLGRTSNEQFFGPGTRLTVL.

CDR3 coding DNA: TGTGCCAGTAGTATCGGGATCAGGGGCGGGGGTCTGAACACTGAAGCTTTCTTT. Translation gives CASSIGIRGGGLNTEAFF. This chain links TRBV19 with TRBJ1-1; D might be TRBD1 (6 bases). The ends were cut back, 3 bases at V and 0 bases at J, with 20 bases in the middle. CDR1 LNHDA and CDR2 SQIVND come from the germline V gene (reference sequence). This CDR3 has 18 amino acids.

This clone was detected only once. This rearrangement joins TRBV19 to TRBJ1-2, with a possible D match to TRBD1 (5 bases). The CDR3 totals 16 residues. Trimming pared 2 bases from V and 0 bases from J, leaving 13 bases between. From germline, CDR1 is LNHDA and CDR2 SQIVND (reference sequence). Here the CDR3 reads CASSIQGQRANYGYTF. The CDR3 DNA sequence: TGTGCCAGTAGTATACAGGGCCAACGAGCTAACTATGGCTACACCTTC.

This clone has a handful of counts. This chain uses TRBV21-1 with TRBJ1-5; the D call TRBD1 from the table was never checked on the DNA. TRBV21-1 is recorded as a pseudogene. This CDR3 is 14 amino acids long. The CDR3 spells CASTPPDRDQPQHF. DNA of the CDR3: TGTGCCAGTACCCCGCCGGACAGAGATCAGCCCCAGCATTTT.

The chain has TRBV28 and TRBJ2-3; 11 bases match TRBD2. The CDR3 loop spans 23 amino acids. Trimming took 5 bases from V and 0 from J; bases not matched to a gene: 25. Germline assignment: CDR1 MDHEN and CDR2 SYDVKM. The CDR3 DNA follows: TGTGCCAGCAGTCCCTGGTCAGGTTGGAGTAGCGGGGGGGCGTACCCTAGCACAGATACGCAGTATTTT. Translation gives CASSPWSGWSSGGAYPSTDTQYF.

This chain links TRBV7-2 with TRBJ2-7; 16 bases agree with TRBD2. The CDR3 contains 16 residues. The J segment lost 6 bases and the V segment lost 3 bases, leaving 5 bases of the junction unmatched. Germline lookup yields CDR1 SGHTA and CDR2 FQGNSA. The CDR3 region has the DNA TGTGCCAGCAGCTTGGGACTAGCGGGGGGGCAGGGCGAGCAGTACTTC. It codes for CASSLGLAGGQGEQYF. Complete variable domain (other parts from reference TRBV7-2 and TRBJ2-7): GAGVSQSPSNKVTEKGKDVELRCDPISGHTALYWYRQSLGQGLEFLIYFQGNSAPDKSGLPSDRFSAERTGGSVSTLTIQRTQQEDSAVYLCASSLGLAGGQGEQYFGPGTRLTVT.

V and J are TRBV2 and TRBJ1-1; D is unresolved. This CDR3 spans 13 amino acids. V was shortened by 5 bases and J by 0 bases, with 7 bases between the two germline ends. Germline V gene sequence: CDR1 SNHLY, CDR2 FYNNEI. CDR3 nucleotides: TGTGCCAGCAGTCTATATTTGAACACTGAAGCTTTCTTT. Translated: CASSLYLNTEAFF. The full variable domain, with the rest looked up from reference TRBV2 and TRBJ1-1, is EPEVTQTPSHQVTQMGQEVILRCVPISNHLYFYWYRQILGQKVEFLVSFYNNEISEKSEIFDDQFSVERPDGSNFTLKIRSTKLEDSAMYFCASSLYLNTEAFFGQGTRLTVV.

The V gene is TRBV28, the J gene TRBJ2-7; D ambiguous. V was trimmed by 5 bases and J by 0 bases, leaving 14 bases between them. Germline loops: CDR1 MDHEN, CDR2 SYDVKM. The CDR3 runs to 15 residues. The CDR3 DNA is TGTGCCAGCAGTCCCCACCGGACGCGCTCCTACGAGCAGTACTTC. Translating gives CASSPHRTRSYEQYF.

This clone has only one observation. J is TRBJ1-1 and V is TRBV19; TRBD1 aligns across 10 bases. Trimming removed 4 bases from V and 1 base from J; junction bases left unmatched: 6. CDR3 length: 16 amino acids. The V gene's germline CDR1 is LNHDA and CDR2 SQIVND (reference sequence). This chain's CDR3 is CASSTRQGAQNTEAFF. The CDR3 region has the DNA TGTGCCAGTAGTACTCGACAGGGGGCCCAGAACACTGAAGCTTTCTTT. The complete variable domain, with remaining parts taken from reference TRBV19 and TRBJ1-1, reads DGGITQSPKYLFRKEGQNVTLSCEQNLNHDAMYWYRQDPGQGLRLIYYSQIVNDFQKGDIAEGYSVSREKKESFPLTVTSAQKNPTAFYLCASSTRQGAQNTEAFFGQGTRLTVV.

This chain uses TRBV14 with TRBJ1-1, with D hard to call. V was pared by 3 bases and J by 3 bases, with 8 bases between. The germline V gene has CDR1 SGHDN and CDR2 FVKESK. There are 13 residues in the CDR3. In DNA, the CDR3 is TGTGCCAGCAGCCACCTACCCTACACTGAAGCTTTCTTT. It yields the protein CASSHLPYTEAFF.

The chain recombines TRBV29-1 with TRBJ2-1; 8 bases line up with TRBD1. The V and J ends lost 6 bases and 0 bases, in that order; junction bases with no gene match: 4. CDR3 length: 14 amino acids. Germline CDR1 and CDR2: SQVTM and ANQGSEA. The CDR3 region has the DNA TGCAGCGTGGACGACAGGGGCTCCTACAATGAGCAGTTCTTC. Translated: CSVDDRGSYNEQFF.

The V gene is TRBV7-3, the J gene TRBJ2-3, with D possibly being TRBD1 or TRBD2 (5 bases each). CDR1 and CDR2 (germline): SGHTA, FQGTGA. The V end lost 0 bases, the J end lost 0 bases, and 22 bases lay between the germline ends. This CDR3 spans 20 amino acids. Here the CDR3 reads CASSLTGGQGRRGSTDTQYF. The CDR3, as DNA: TGTGCCAGCAGCTTAACCGGTGGGCAGGGAAGAAGAGGGAGCACAGATACGCAGTATTTT. Together with reference TRBV7-3 and TRBJ2-3, the CDR3 gives the full variable domain: GAGVSQTPSNKVTEKGKYVELRCDPISGHTALYWYRQSLGQGPEFLIYFQGTGAADDSGLPNDRFFAVRPEGSVSTLKIQRTERGDSAVYLCASSLTGGQGRRGSTDTQYFGPGTRLTVL.

The chain uses TRBV6-5 and TRBJ2-7, with TRBD1 matching over 9 bases. This CDR3 has 13 amino acids. Germline CDR1 MNHEY, CDR2 SVGAGI. The V and J ends lost 11 bases and 3 bases, in that order; junction bases with no gene match: 8. The CDR3 sequence: CAGSGTGHYEQYF. DNA for the CDR3: TGTGCCGGATCCGGGACAGGGCACTACGAGCAGTACTTC.

This chain links TRBV19 with TRBJ1-3; D is perhaps TRBD1 (6 bases). V dropped 6 bases and J dropped 0 bases, with 9 bases sitting between them. The length of the CDR3 is 14 residues. CDR1 and CDR2 (germline): LNHDA, SQIVND (reference sequence). This chain's CDR3 is CASRQGNSGNTIYF. The CDR3 DNA is TGTGCCAGTAGACAGGGAAACTCTGGAAACACCATATATTTT.

This rearrangement joins TRBV2 to TRBJ2-6; no clear D. This CDR3 region has 15 residues. V was shortened by 3 bases and J by 0 bases, with 6 bases between the two germline ends. The V gene's germline CDR1 is SNHLY and CDR2 FYNNEI. The CDR3 sequence is CASSDAGSGANVLTF. DNA for the CDR3: TGTGCCAGCAGTGACGCAGGCTCTGGGGCCAACGTCCTGACTTTC.

This clone was observed a few times. The chain employs TRBV11-3 and TRBJ2-7, with TRBD1 as a possible D gene (6 bases). V gave up 5 bases and J gave up 5 bases, with 13 bases separating them. This CDR3 spans 13 amino acids. Germline CDR1 SGHNT, CDR2 YENEEA. CDR3 sequence: CASSPTGTDEQYF. CDR3 nucleotides: TGTGCCAGCAGCCCAACAGGGACCGACGAGCAGTACTTC.

V gene TRBV5-1 combines with J gene TRBJ2-6; the D gene is possibly TRBD1 (6 bases). Trimming took off 4 bases at V and 0 bases at J, with 23 bases between the two ends. There are 20 residues in the CDR3. Germline lookup yields CDR1 SGHRS and CDR2 YFSETQ. CDR3 coding DNA: TGCGCCAGCAGCGCAAACCTGGGACAAGGCCTCGTCTCTGGGGCCAACGTCCTGACTTTC. This encodes CASSANLGQGLVSGANVLTF. Variable domain in full (rest from reference TRBV5-1 and TRBJ2-6): KAGVTQTPRYLIKTRGQQVTLSCSPISGHRSVSWYQQTPGQGLQFLFEYFSETQRNKGNFPGRFSGRQFSNSRSEMNVSTLELGDSALYLCASSANLGQGLVSGANVLTFGAGSRLTVL.

The V and J genes are TRBV18 and TRBJ1-3; 10 nucleotides align to TRBD1. The CDR3 loop spans 17 amino acids. V lost 2 bases to trimming and J lost 4 bases; unmatched junction nucleotides: 8. Germline V CDR1 and CDR2: KGHSH, LQKENI. CDR3 nucleotide sequence: TGTGCCAGCTCACCAACCGGACAGGGGGTTTCCGGAAACACCATATATTTT. It is translated as CASSPTGQGVSGNTIYF.

The gene calls are TRBV27 and TRBJ1-6; 7 bases line up with TRBD1. V lost 6 bases and J lost 4; bases outside the gene matches: 6. The CDR3 loop spans 15 amino acids. Germline V gene sequence: CDR1 MNHEY, CDR2 SMNVEV (reference sequence). The chain's CDR3 is CASSTRGQYNSPLHF. The CDR3 DNA reads TGTGCCAGCAGCACTAGGGGACAGTATAATTCACCCCTCCACTTT.

This rearrangement joins TRBV5-4 to TRBJ1-6; TRBD1 might be the D (5 bases). The CDR3 totals 15 residues. Looked up from germline, CDR1 is SGHNT and CDR2 is YYREEE (reference sequence). V dropped 4 bases and J dropped 6 bases, with 14 bases sitting between them. The CDR3 bases are TGTGCCAGCAGCCCCTGGGGGGGTGCTAATTCACCCCTCCACTTT. Translated, it gives CASSPWGGANSPLHF.